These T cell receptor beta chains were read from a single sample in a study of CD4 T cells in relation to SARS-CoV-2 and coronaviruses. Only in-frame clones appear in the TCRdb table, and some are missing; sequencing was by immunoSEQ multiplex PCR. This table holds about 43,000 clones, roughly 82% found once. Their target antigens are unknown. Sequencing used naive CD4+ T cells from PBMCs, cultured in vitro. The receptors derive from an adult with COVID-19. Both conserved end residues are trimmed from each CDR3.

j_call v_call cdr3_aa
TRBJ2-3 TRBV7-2 ASSSRQQRNTQY
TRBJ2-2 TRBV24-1 ATSSPGLAAGELF
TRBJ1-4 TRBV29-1 SVRGGREKLF
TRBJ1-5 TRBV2 ASSDSQPQH
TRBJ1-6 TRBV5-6 ATNLQGPNSPLH
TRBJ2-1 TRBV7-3 ASSPGSGQGRSLQF
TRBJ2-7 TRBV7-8 ASSLGLAGMYEQY
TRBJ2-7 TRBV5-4 ASSLAGYHHEQY
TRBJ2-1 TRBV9 ASSVGGVTEQF
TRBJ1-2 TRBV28 ASSLGTGREYGYT
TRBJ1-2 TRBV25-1 ASSFPQGLHYGYT
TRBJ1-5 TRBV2 ASSEMGLDNQPQH
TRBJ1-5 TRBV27 ASTTDGLRTFKTQH
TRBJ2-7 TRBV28 ASRHNSGPTYEQY
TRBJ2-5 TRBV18 ASSPLSGGRQETQY
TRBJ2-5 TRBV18 ASSPPSGLGETQY
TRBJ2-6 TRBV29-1 SVGEGRPSGANVLT
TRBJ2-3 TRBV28 ASSSPGLAATDTQY
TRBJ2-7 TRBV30 AWRGPWKVEQY
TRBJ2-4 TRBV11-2 ASSPRLAGGIPY
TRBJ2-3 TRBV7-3 ASSSPSGESSTDTQY
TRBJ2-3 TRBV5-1 ASSLGLAGEDTQY
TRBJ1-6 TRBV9 ASSVDPQGMGSPLH
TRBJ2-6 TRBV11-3 ASSLDAGANVLT
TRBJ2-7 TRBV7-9 ASSQVRSSYEQY
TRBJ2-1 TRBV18 ASSPTTYNEQF
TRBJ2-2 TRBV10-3 AISDGTVNTGELF
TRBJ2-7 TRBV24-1 ATSDLGYSSKQY
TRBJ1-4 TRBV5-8 ASSSWDRSNEKLF
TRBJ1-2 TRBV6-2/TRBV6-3 ASSRTGGVYGYT
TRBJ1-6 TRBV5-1 ASSLGAGLSPLH
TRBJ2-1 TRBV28 ASSLFSSGYNEQF
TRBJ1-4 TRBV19 ASSGDTGLYEKLF
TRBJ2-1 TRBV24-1 ATSDPTSGRAPVVDEQF
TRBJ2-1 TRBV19 ASSIDPLGPSYNEQF
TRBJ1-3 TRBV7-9 ASVGQGGSGNTIY
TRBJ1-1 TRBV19 ASIPSWGTGTASAF
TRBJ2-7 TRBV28 ASSFPDRAYEQY
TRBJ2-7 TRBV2 ASKPSTGASYEQY
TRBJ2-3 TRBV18 ASSDLAGGTDTQY
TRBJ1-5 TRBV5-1 ASSPDRDSGPQH
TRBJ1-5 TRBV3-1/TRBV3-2 ASSQFGTGNQPQH
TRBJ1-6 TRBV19 ASSIGGRPGNSPLH
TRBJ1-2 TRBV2 ASSEGGSRVYT
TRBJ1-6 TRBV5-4 ASSLVGNPLH